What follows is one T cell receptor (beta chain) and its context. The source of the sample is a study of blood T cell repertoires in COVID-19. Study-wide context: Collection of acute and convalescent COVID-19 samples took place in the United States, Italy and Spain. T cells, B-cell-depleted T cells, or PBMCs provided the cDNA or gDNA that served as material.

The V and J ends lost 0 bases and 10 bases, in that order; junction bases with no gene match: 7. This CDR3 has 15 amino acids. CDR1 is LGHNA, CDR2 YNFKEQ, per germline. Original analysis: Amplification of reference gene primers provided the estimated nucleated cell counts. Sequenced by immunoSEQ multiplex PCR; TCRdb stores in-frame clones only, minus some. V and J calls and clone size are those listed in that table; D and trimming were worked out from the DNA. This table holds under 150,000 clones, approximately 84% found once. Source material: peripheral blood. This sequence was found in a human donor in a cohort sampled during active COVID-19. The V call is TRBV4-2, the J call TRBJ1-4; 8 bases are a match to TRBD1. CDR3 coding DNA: TGTGCCAGCAGCCAAGATCCAGGGGGCCCAGGAAAACTGTTTTTT. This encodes CASSQDPGGPGKLFF.